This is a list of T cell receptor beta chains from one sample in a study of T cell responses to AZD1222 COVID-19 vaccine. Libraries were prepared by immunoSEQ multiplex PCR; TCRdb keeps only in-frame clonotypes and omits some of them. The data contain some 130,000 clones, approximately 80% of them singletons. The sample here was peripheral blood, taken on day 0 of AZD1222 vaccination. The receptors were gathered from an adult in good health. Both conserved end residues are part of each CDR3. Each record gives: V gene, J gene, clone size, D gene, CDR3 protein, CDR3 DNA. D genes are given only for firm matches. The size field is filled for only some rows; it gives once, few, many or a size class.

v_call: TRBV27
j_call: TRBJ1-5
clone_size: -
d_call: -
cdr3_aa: CASSLLDSNQPQHF
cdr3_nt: TGTGCCAGCAGTTTGTTGGATAGCAATCAGCCCCAGCATTTT

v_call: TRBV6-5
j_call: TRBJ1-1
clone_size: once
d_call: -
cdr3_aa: CASSLLGRMNTEAFF
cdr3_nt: TGTGCCAGCAGTCTTCTGGGGAGGATGAACACTGAAGCTTTCTTT

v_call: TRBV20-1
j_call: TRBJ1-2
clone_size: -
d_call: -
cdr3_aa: CSAAGYRGYTF
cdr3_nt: TGCAGTGCCGCAGGGTACAGGGGCTACACCTTC

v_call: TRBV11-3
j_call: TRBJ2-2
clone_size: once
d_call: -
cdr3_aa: CASSRTANTGELFF
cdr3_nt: TGTGCCAGCAGCCGGACCGCGAACACCGGGGAGCTGTTTTTT

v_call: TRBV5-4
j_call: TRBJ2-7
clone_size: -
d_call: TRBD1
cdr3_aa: CASSTTGTGPSYEQYF
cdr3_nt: TGTGCCAGCAGCACAACCGGGACAGGGCCCTCCTACGAGCAGTACTTC

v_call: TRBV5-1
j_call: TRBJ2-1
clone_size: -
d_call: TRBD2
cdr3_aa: CASRFSGLGSSEQFF
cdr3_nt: TGCGCCAGCAGATTTTCTGGACTAGGCAGCAGTGAGCAGTTCTTC

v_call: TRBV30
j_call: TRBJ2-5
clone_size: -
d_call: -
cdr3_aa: CAWTPGPLGETQYF
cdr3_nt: TGTGCCTGGACTCCGGGCCCCCTGGGGGAGACCCAGTACTTC

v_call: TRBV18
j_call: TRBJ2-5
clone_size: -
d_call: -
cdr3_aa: CASSPWAGDQETQYF
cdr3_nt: TGTGCCAGCTCACCATGGGCAGGTGACCAAGAGACCCAGTACTTC

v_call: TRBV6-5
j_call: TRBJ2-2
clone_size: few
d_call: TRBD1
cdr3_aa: CASRTGTGTTGELFF
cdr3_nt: TGTGCCAGCAGAACCGGGACAGGGACCACCGGGGAGCTGTTTTTT

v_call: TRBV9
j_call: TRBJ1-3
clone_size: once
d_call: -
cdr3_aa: CASSVGLTSSGNTIYF
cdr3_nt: TGTGCCAGCAGCGTAGGACTTACTAGCTCTGGAAACACCATATATTTT

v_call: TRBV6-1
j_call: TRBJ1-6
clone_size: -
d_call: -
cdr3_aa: CASSERGRVGPLHF
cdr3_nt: TGTGCCAGCAGTGAACGGGGACGAGTCGGACCCCTCCACTTT

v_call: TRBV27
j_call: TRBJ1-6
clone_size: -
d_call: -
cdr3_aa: CASSLSMSYNSPLHF
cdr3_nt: TGTGCCAGCAGTTTATCGATGTCCTATAATTCACCCCTCCACTTT

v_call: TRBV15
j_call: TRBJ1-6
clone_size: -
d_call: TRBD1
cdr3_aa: CATSRETGSSYNSPLHF
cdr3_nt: TGTGCCACCAGCAGAGAGACAGGGAGCTCCTATAATTCACCCCTCCACTTT

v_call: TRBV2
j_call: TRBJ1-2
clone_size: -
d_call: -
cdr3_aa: CASSEEPELAISYTF
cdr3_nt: TGTGCCAGCAGTGAGGAGCCAGAGTTAGCAATTAGCTACACCTTC

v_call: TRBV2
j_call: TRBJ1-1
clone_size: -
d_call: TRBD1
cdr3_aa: CASRKRRGQVAGGNTEAFF
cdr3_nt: TGTGCCAGCAGAAAGAGACGAGGACAGGTCGCGGGAGGGAACACTGAAGCTTTCTTT

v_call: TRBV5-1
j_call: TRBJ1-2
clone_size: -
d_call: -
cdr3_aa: CASSLGWQRDGYTF
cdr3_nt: TGCGCCAGCAGCTTGGGGTGGCAACGAGATGGCTACACCTTC

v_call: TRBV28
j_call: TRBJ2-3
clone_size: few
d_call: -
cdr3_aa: CASEGGRTDTQYF
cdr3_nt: TGTGCCAGCGAGGGGGGCCGCACAGATACGCAGTATTTT

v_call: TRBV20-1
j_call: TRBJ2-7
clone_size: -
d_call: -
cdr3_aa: CSATGSEQYF
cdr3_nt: TGCAGTGCTACCGGGAGCGAGCAGTACTTC

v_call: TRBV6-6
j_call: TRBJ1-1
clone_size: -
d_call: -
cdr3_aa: CASIYIRGGTEAFF
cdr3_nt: TGTGCCAGCATCTACATTAGGGGGGGGACTGAAGCTTTCTTT

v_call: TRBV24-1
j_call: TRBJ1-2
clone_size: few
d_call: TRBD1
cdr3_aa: CATSDFTGGADGYTF
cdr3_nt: TGTGCCACCAGTGACTTCACAGGGGGCGCAGATGGCTACACCTTC

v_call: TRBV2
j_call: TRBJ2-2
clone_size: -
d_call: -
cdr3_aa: CASRGKQGNTGELFF
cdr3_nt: TGTGCCAGCAGGGGTAAACAGGGGAACACCGGGGAGCTGTTTTTT

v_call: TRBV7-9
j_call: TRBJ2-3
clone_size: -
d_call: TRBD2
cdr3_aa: CASSAGRGEADTQYF
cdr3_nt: TGTGCCAGCAGCGCTGGGCGGGGGGAGGCAGATACGCAGTATTTT

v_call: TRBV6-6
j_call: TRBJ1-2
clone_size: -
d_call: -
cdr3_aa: CASSYSGADGYTF
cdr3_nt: TGTGCCAGCAGTTACTCAGGTGCAGATGGCTACACCTTC

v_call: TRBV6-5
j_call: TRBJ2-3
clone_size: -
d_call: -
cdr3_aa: CASRRTDTQYF
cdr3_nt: TGTGCCAGCAGACGCACAGATACGCAGTATTTT

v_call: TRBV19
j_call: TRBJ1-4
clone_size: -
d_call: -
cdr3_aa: CASSATASTNEKLFF
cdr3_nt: TGTGCCAGTAGCGCGACAGCTTCAACTAATGAAAAACTGTTTTTT

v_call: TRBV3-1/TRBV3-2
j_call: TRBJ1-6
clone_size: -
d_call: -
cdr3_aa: CASSQAAGQYNSPLHF
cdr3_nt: TGTGCCAGCAGCCAGGCCGCTGGGCAGTATAATTCACCCCTCCACTTT

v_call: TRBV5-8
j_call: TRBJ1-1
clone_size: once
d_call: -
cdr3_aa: CASTVSSWNTEAFF
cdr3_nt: TGTGCCAGCACCGTAAGCAGCTGGAACACTGAAGCTTTCTTT

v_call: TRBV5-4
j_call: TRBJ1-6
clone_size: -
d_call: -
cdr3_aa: CASSLKFGVRSYNSPLHF
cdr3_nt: TGTGCCAGCAGCTTGAAATTCGGGGTTAGATCCTATAATTCACCCCTCCACTTT

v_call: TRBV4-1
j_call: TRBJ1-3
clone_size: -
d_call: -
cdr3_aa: CASSQGIQVVGAWSGNTIYF
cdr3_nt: TGCGCCAGCAGCCAAGGAATACAGGTCGTCGGTGCATGGTCTGGAAACACCATATATTTT

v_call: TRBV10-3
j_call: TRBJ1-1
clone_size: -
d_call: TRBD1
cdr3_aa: CAIKGTGDVTEAFF
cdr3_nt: TGTGCCATCAAGGGGACAGGGGATGTCACTGAAGCTTTCTTT

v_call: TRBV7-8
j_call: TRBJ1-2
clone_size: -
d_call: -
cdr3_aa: CASSLVKGAADVTF
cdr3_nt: TGTGCCAGCAGCTTAGTTAAGGGCGCCGCCGACGTCACCTTC

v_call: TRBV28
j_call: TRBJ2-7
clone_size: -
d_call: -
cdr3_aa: CASRAPGGPTREQYF
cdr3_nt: TGTGCCAGCAGGGCTCCGGGGGGCCCCACGAGGGAGCAGTACTTC

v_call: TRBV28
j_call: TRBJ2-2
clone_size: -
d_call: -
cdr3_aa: CASSLAGFDTGELFF
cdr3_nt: TGTGCCAGCAGTTTAGCGGGGTTTGACACCGGGGAGCTGTTTTTT

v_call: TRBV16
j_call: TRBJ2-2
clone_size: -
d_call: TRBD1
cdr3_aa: CASSQSRQGASNGELFF
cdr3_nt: TGTGCCAGCAGCCAATCAAGGCAGGGGGCAAGCAACGGGGAGCTGTTTTTT

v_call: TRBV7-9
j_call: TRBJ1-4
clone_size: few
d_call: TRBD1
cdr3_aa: CASSLGGTGGEKLFF
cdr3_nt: TGTGCCAGCAGCTTAGGTGGGACAGGGGGCGAAAAACTGTTTTTT

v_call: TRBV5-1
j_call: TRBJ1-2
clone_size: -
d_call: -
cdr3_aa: CASSLGDIRPGGYTF
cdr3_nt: TGCGCCAGCAGCTTGGGGGACATCAGGCCTGGGGGCTACACCTTC

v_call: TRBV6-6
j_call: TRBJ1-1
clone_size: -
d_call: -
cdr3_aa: CASIPEWVTEAFF
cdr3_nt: TGTGCCAGCATCCCTGAGTGGGTCACTGAAGCTTTCTTT

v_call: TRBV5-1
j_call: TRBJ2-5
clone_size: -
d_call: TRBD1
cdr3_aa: CASSPRRGRQETQYF
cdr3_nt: TGCGCCAGCAGCCCGAGAAGGGGGCGTCAAGAGACCCAGTACTTC

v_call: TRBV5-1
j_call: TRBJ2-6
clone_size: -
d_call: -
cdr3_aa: CASSRGGSGANVLTF
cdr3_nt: TGCGCCAGCAGCCGGGGCGGCTCTGGGGCCAACGTCCTGACTTTC

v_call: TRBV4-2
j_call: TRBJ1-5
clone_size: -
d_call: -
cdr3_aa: CASSQEGGGQPQHF
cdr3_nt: TGTGCCAGCAGCCAAGAGGGGGGAGGGCAGCCCCAGCATTTT

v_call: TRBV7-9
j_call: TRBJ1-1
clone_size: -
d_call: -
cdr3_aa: CASSLDLGQSSEAFF
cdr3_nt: TGTGCCAGCAGCTTAGATCTGGGTCAGAGCTCTGAAGCTTTCTTT